One and the same sample provided the 26 T cell receptor beta chains below, sequenced in a study of T cells in Graves' hyperthyroidism and ophthalmopathy. Researchers took RNA transcripts and amplified the TCR beta CDR3 regions from them. In the first-round RT-PCR of the TCR CDR3, the HTBI primer set was used. From the multiplex PCR reads, TCRdb called clonotypes with MiXCR, one entry per CDR3 protein. The repertoire holds approximately 690,000 distinct CDR3 sequences, with roughly 15% as singletons. The material sequenced was blood. Receptors were obtained from a woman in her fifties or sixties with Graves' ophthalmopathy.

This chain uses TRBV12-3 or TRBV12-4 with TRBJ1-5; a possible D gene is TRBD1 (5 bases). The CDR3 sequence is 13 residues long. The germline V and J ends were trimmed by 6 bases and 6 bases, with 12 bases remaining between them. The CDR3, as DNA: TGTGCCAGCAGCCAGGGAAAGAGTCAGCCCCAGCATTTT. Its protein is CASSQGKSQPQHF.

The table lists this clonotype with many counts. The rearrangement uses TRBV20-1 and TRBJ2-1; 8 nucleotides align to TRBD2. The J segment lost 0 bases and the V segment lost 2 bases, leaving 9 bases of the junction unmatched. The CDR3 consists of 17 residues. The V gene's germline CDR1 is DFQATT and CDR2 SNEGSKA (reference sequence). CDR3 sequence (DNA): TGCAGTGCTAGATCTTTGGGTAGCGGGAACTCCTACAATGAGCAGTTCTTC. Translating it yields CSARSLGSGNSYNEQFF.

This chain connects TRBV18 to TRBJ2-3; D uncertain. Germline assignment: CDR1 KGHSH and CDR2 LQKENI. Trimming took 1 base from V and 0 from J, leaving 14 bases between them. CDR3 length: 17 amino acids. CDR3 loop: CASSPLVAALSTDTQYF. CDR3 in DNA: TGTGCCAGCTCACCACTCGTAGCAGCGCTTAGCACAGATACGCAGTATTTT.

This clonotype was recorded at least ten times. The chain carries TRBV7-9 and TRBJ2-7; 11 bases line up with TRBD2. After removal of 4 bases from V and 6 bases from J, the junction contained 5 bases not matched to a gene. Germline-derived CDR1 and CDR2 are SEHNR and FQNEAQ (reference sequence). The CDR3 consists of 14 residues. DNA of the CDR3: TGTGCCAGCAGCTCGGGACTAGCGGTCGGCGAGCAGTACTTC. Protein: CASSSGLAVGEQYF.

This clonotype is labeled as medium-sized. The chain links TRBV7-2 to TRBJ2-1, with unresolved D. CDR3 length: 15 amino acids. Per the germline V gene, CDR1 is SGHTA and CDR2 is FQGNSA. The V and J ends lost 7 bases and 0 bases respectively, with 13 bases between them. CDR3 protein: CASNIRPNSYNEQFF. CDR3 sequence (DNA): TGTGCCAGCAACATAAGGCCCAACTCCTACAATGAGCAGTTCTTC. Together with reference TRBV7-2 and TRBJ2-1, the CDR3 gives the full variable domain: GAGVSQSPSNKVTEKGKDVELRCDPISGHTALYWYRQSLGQGLEFLIYFQGNSAPDKSGLPSDRFSAERTGGSVSTLTIQRTQQEDSAVYLCASNIRPNSYNEQFFGPGTRLTVL.

This clonotype was counted many times. As DNA, the CDR3 is TGTGCCACCAGCCAACCGGGCTCCTCCTACGAGCAGTACTTC. This codes for CATSQPGSSYEQYF. The chain is built from TRBV15 and TRBJ2-7, with D uncertain. Germline V gene sequence: CDR1 LNHNV, CDR2 YYDKDF (reference sequence). The CDR3 runs 14 residues. V was pared by 5 bases and J by 0 bases, with 11 bases between.

This clonotype was observed at least ten times. The V call is TRBV29-1, the J call TRBJ2-3; no definite D call. The CDR3 consists of 13 residues. Germline loops: CDR1 SQVTM, CDR2 ANQGSEA. The V end lost 5 bases, the J end lost 0 bases, and 9 bases lay between the germline ends. DNA of the CDR3: TGCAGCGTTACACCCGCTAGCACAGATACGCAGTATTTT. Encoded protein: CSVTPASTDTQYF.

A note on this clonotype: A read error may account for a junction end that differs from germline. This chain links TRBV28 with TRBJ2-7; 15 bases match TRBD2. Germline V gene data show CDR1 as MDHEN and CDR2 as SYDVKM. The CDR3 sequence is 15 residues long. The chain's CDR3 is CAGSLGTSGRYEQYF. CDR3 DNA: TGTGCCGGCAGTTTGGGGACTAGCGGGAGGTACGAGCAGTACTTC.

Only a few counts were recorded for this clonotype. The genes are TRBV9 and TRBJ2-2; D is ambiguous. This CDR3 spans 13 amino acids. The V end lost 6 bases, the J end lost 1 base, and 7 bases lay between the germline ends. The germline gives CDR1 SGDLS, CDR2 YYNGEE. The CDR3 DNA reads as TGTGCCAGCATGGAAAAGAACACCGGGGAGCTGTTTTTT. It yields the protein CASMEKNTGELFF. Full variable domain (missing parts from reference TRBV9 and TRBJ2-2): DSGVTQTPKHLITATGQRVTLRCSPRSGDLSVYWYQQSLDQGLQFLIQYYNGEERAKGNILERFSAQQFPDLHSELNLSSLELGDSALYFCASMEKNTGELFFGEGSRLTVL.

This clonotype was recorded at least ten times. The chain combines TRBV13 with TRBJ1-2; the D gene is possibly TRBD1 (5 bases). The CDR3 totals 13 residues. V lost 5 bases to trimming and J lost 5 bases, with 12 bases between them. Germline CDR1 PRHDT, CDR2 FYEKMQ (reference sequence). In nucleotides, the CDR3 is TGTGCCAGCAGCACCCAGGGACCTTATGGCTACACCTTC. This gives the protein CASSTQGPYGYTF.

There are many counts of this clonotype. The genes are TRBV27 and TRBJ2-7; D is unresolved. Germline-derived CDR1 and CDR2 are MNHEY and SMNVEV (reference sequence). This CDR3 region has 13 residues. Between the trimmed V and J ends, which lost 6 bases and 3 bases, there was a span of 12 bases. CDR3 coding DNA: TGTGCCAGCAGATTTCAAGACGGCTACGAGCAGTACTTC. It codes for CASRFQDGYEQYF.

The sample holds many counts of this clonotype. The genes are TRBV7-3 and TRBJ2-3; weak D call: TRBD2 (6 bases). V was clipped by 3 bases and J by 4 bases, with 14 bases between them. Germline CDR1 SGHTA, CDR2 FQGTGA. The CDR3 has 15 residues. The DNA of the CDR3 is TGTGCCAGCAGCTTGACTAGACCTCCCGCAGATACGCAGTATTTT. Translation: CASSLTRPPADTQYF.

The chain couples TRBV29-1 to TRBJ2-3; TRBD2 aligns across 12 bases. After removal of 2 bases from V and 3 bases from J, the junction contained 3 bases not matched to a gene. Germline CDR1 SQVTM, CDR2 ANQGSEA. The CDR3 runs to 15 residues. CDR3 protein: CSVERLAGATDTQYF. CDR3 DNA sequence: TGCAGCGTTGAAAGACTAGCGGGAGCTACAGATACGCAGTATTTT.

The chain recombines TRBV27 with TRBJ1-3; 7 nucleotides agree with TRBD1. The CDR3 extends over 15 amino acids. The germline CDR1 and CDR2 sequences are MNHEY and SMNVEV (reference sequence). V lost 5 bases, J lost 1 base, and 5 bases stayed unmatched. DNA of the CDR3: TGTGCCAGCAGTCCCGGGACAGAATCTGGAAACACCATATATTTT. This encodes CASSPGTESGNTIYF.

This chain uses TRBV6-1 with TRBJ2-3; D is uncertain. V lost 6 bases and J 2 bases, leaving 15 bases between the germline ends. The germline V gene has CDR1 MNHNS and CDR2 SASEGT. The CDR3 sequence is 15 residues long. DNA of the CDR3: TGTGCCAGCAGCTCTACTAACGCTGACACAGATACGCAGTATTTT. This translates into CASSSTNADTDTQYF.

This clonotype was seen more than once but under ten times. This chain connects TRBV29-1 to TRBJ2-3; a possible D gene is TRBD1 (6 bases). This CDR3 is 13 amino acids long. From germline, CDR1 is SQVTM and CDR2 ANQGSEA. Trimming pared 8 bases from V and 0 bases from J, leaving 12 bases between. CDR3 bases: TGCAGCTTCGACAGGACTAGCACAGATACGCAGTATTTT. It encodes CSFDRTSTDTQYF.

This clonotype occurred many times. The chain recombines TRBV5-1 with TRBJ2-1, with 11 nucleotides matching TRBD2. J gave up 4 bases and V 4 bases, and 10 bases lay outside the gene matches. The germline V gene encodes CDR1 SGHRS and CDR2 YFSETQ. The CDR3 is made up of 17 amino acids. CDR3 protein: CASSLLLAGAVYNEQFF. The CDR3 nucleotides read TGCGCCAGCAGCCTACTACTAGCGGGAGCGGTATACAATGAGCAGTTCTTC.

This clonotype was seen a handful of times. The V call is TRBV7-9, the J call TRBJ2-2; 15 bases align to TRBD2. The V segment lost 6 bases and the J segment 3 bases; nucleotides outside the gene matches: 14. CDR3 length equals 20 residues. CDR1 is SEHNR, CDR2 FQNEAQ, per germline (reference sequence). In DNA form, the CDR3 reads TGTGCCAGCAGTTTTCCTCGGACTAGCGGGAGGGGATATGACACCGGGGAGCTGTTTTTT. Protein sequence: CASSFPRTSGRGYDTGELFF.

There are a few counts of this clonotype. The rearrangement uses TRBV28 and TRBJ2-1; D not resolved. Trimming took 5 bases from V and 8 from J, leaving 7 bases between them. The CDR3 has 11 residues. The germline V gene encodes CDR1 MDHEN and CDR2 SYDVKM. CDR3 sequence: CASSEAHEQFF. The CDR3, as DNA: TGTGCCAGCAGTGAAGCCCATGAGCAGTTCTTC.

In this sample, this clonotype turned up a few times. This chain connects TRBV9 to TRBJ2-1; 7 bases match TRBD2. V lost 0 bases to trimming and J lost 10 bases; unmatched junction nucleotides: 13. Per germline, CDR1 SGDLS and CDR2 YYNGEE. CDR3 length: 16 amino acids. CDR3 DNA sequence: TGTGCCAGCAGCGTAGCTTCGGCGGGAGCGCAGAGGGAGCAGTTCTTC. Translating gives CASSVASAGAQREQFF.

The chain is built from TRBV4-1 and TRBJ2-1, with 9 bases fitting TRBD2. Germline V gene sequence: CDR1 MGHRA, CDR2 YSYEKL. The CDR3 consists of 15 residues. J was trimmed by 8 bases and V by 8 bases; bases with no gene match: 13. The CDR3 sequence: CASGNRAGGWDEQFF. The DNA of the CDR3 is TGCGCCAGCGGCAATAGAGCGGGAGGATGGGATGAGCAGTTCTTC.

J is TRBJ1-3 and V is TRBV15; D unclear. CDR3 length equals 15 residues. Germline V gene data show CDR1 as LNHNV and CDR2 as YYDKDF (reference sequence). V was cut by 5 bases and J by 0 bases, with 11 bases left in between. The DNA of the CDR3 is TGTGCCACCAGCCAGGAACAGATCTCTGGAAACACCATATATTTT. As protein: CATSQEQISGNTIYF. The entire variable domain, with the rest obtained from reference TRBV15 and TRBJ1-3, is as follows: DAMVIQNPRYQVTQFGKPVTLSCSQTLNHNVMYWYQQKSSQAPKLLFHYYDKDFNNEADTPDNFQSRRPNTSFCFLDIRSPGLGDTAMYLCATSQEQISGNTIYFGEGSWLTVV.

This clonotype was counted at least ten times. The V call is TRBV5-1, the J call TRBJ2-7; 9 positions match TRBD1. Per germline, CDR1 SGHRS and CDR2 YFSETQ. CDR3 size: 14 residues. Trimming removed 1 base from V and 4 bases from J; junction bases left unmatched: 3. The CDR3 DNA reads as TGCGCCAGCAGCTTGAACAGGGGGCAATACGAGCAGTACTTC. Its protein product is CASSLNRGQYEQYF.

This clonotype was recorded at least ten times. The gene calls are TRBV7-9 and TRBJ2-5, with 7 positions matching TRBD2. This CDR3 contains 14 residues. The germline V gene encodes CDR1 SEHNR and CDR2 FQNEAQ (reference sequence). Trimming removed 5 bases from V and 4 bases from J; junction bases left unmatched: 7. The chain's CDR3 is CASSPTSSRETQYF. The CDR3 DNA is TGTGCCAGCAGCCCGACTAGCAGTAGAGAGACCCAGTACTTC.

The CDR3 nucleotides are TGTGCCACCAGTGATCCTGGGACTAGCGGGCCGGGTGAGCAGTTCTTC. It encodes CATSDPGTSGPGEQFF. This chain uses TRBV24-1 with TRBJ2-1, with TRBD2 identical over 12 bases. V was pared by 3 bases and J by 9 bases, with 8 bases of the junction left unmatched. Germline values: CDR1 KGHDR, CDR2 SFDVKD. CDR3 length: 16 amino acids.

This clonotype has at least ten counts. In DNA, the CDR3 is TGTGCCAGCAGTTCCCCCGGGACTATTTCTGGGGCCAACGTCCTGACTTTC. Its protein is CASSSPGTISGANVLTF. The rearrangement joins TRBV28 to TRBJ2-6; TRBD2 aligns across 7 bases. The germline V gene has CDR1 MDHEN and CDR2 SYDVKM. The length of the CDR3 is 17 residues. V shed 4 bases, J shed 1 base, and the junction held 7 bases outside the gene matches. Complete variable domain (other parts from reference TRBV28 and TRBJ2-6): DVKVTQSSRYLVKRTGEKVFLECVQDMDHENMFWYRQDPGLGLRLIYFSYDVKMKEKGDIPEGYSVSREKKERFSLILESASTNQTSMYLCASSSPGTISGANVLTFGAGSRLTVL.